This note documents a single TCR beta chain sequence. Its cognate antigen is unknown. This sample was included in a study of cytomegalovirus exposure and HLA in healthy donors. Points from the study as a whole: Presence/absence analyses assumed roughly uniform sequencing depth across donors, which may not hold. Available immune exposure information covered CMV serostatus only. Later analysis identified a missense DCLRE1C variant that was linked to TCR beta V- and J-gene trimming.

Germline V lookup: CDR1 SGDLS, CDR2 YYNGEE. The CDR3 consists of 15 residues. V dropped 0 bases and J dropped 4 bases, with 11 bases sitting between them. Primers included in the PCR were 60 Vbeta and 13 Jbeta primers. Original processing methods: In a later analysis, the count reached about 82 million unique TCR beta chains, with around 11 million shared. Measured with immunoSEQ multiplex PCR; TCRdb has only the in-frame clones, and not every one. V and J calls and clone size are given by that table; D and trimming were obtained from the DNA. The profile shows about 130,000 clones, almost 85% of them singletons.

The clonotype was recovered from a boy younger than 10 in good health and CMV-seronegative. This chain links TRBV9 with TRBJ2-1, with TRBD2 as a possible D gene (6 bases). Sequenced input: PBMCs. CDR3 protein: CASSVGVEGYNEQFF. The CDR3 DNA reads as TGTGCCAGCAGCGTAGGGGTGGAGGGATACAATGAGCAGTTCTTC.